A selection of T cell receptor beta chains follows, all from one sample in a study of blood T cell repertoires in COVID-19. Data came from immunoSEQ multiplex PCR; TCRdb stores just in-frame clones and leaves some out. The sample includes 250,000 or so clones, about 89% of them seen just once. The sample consisted of PBMCs or T cells enriched from blood (not recorded which). These receptors were taken from a human donor in a cohort exposed to, infected with or recovered from COVID-19 (not recorded which). The donor label of this sample is uncertain. CDR3s include the opening cysteine and the closing phenylalanine or tryptophan. The order of the fields is V gene, D gene, J gene, CDR3 protein. A D gene is named only where the DNA matches it firmly.

TRBV19	TRBD1	TRBJ1-4	CASSRGTVSTNEKLFF
TRBV12-3/TRBV12-4	.	TRBJ1-4	CASSFTGNEKLFF
TRBV18	.	TRBJ1-2	CASSPVAADRDNYGYTF
TRBV6-4	TRBD1	TRBJ2-2	CASRRQGFSGELFF
TRBV6-2/TRBV6-3	.	TRBJ2-5	CASSSKTQYF
TRBV10-2	.	TRBJ1-2	CASRAVAGGGYTF
TRBV5-4	TRBD2	TRBJ2-5	CASSYVPSGAGAQYF
TRBV29-1	.	TRBJ1-1	CSVPREAGTNTEAFF
TRBV7-9	.	TRBJ1-2	CASSLAGRDNYGYTF
TRBV24-1	.	TRBJ2-7	CATSDLGTGYEQYF
TRBV11-2	TRBD1	TRBJ2-7	CASTPSLGTEDYEQYF
TRBV2	.	TRBJ2-2	CASSEGGLITGELFF
TRBV11-2	.	TRBJ2-5	CASSRMAGHQETQYF
TRBV5-4	TRBD1	TRBJ1-1	CASSSGTGDFMNTEAFF